The source of this T cell receptor beta chain is a study of blood T cell repertoires in COVID-19. Turning to the study itself: Both acute and convalescent COVID-19 samples were obtained from the United States, Italy and Spain. T cells, B-cell-depleted T cells, or PBMCs provided the cDNA or gDNA that served as material.

The ends were cut back, 5 bases at V and 8 bases at J, with 15 bases in the middle. In germline, CDR1 is MNHNY, CDR2 SVGAGI (reference sequence). The CDR3 has 13 amino acids. As handled by the study authors: Amplifying reference gene primers gave estimates of nucleated cell counts. Produced via immunoSEQ multiplex PCR; TCRdb's table is partial and in-frame only. V and J calls and clone size are as listed in that table; D and trimming were resolved from the DNA. The sample lists 180,000 or so clones, 85% to 90% occurring once. Input material: peripheral blood. The TCR comes from a man between 18 and 35 years old with active or convalescent COVID-19. This chain uses TRBV6-6 with TRBJ1-2, with D perhaps TRBD1 (5 bases). CDR3 DNA sequence: TGTGCCAGCAGTACCTCGACTAGGGGCGGCTACACCTTC. Protein sequence: CASSTSTRGGYTF.